This T cell receptor (beta chain) was captured by sequencing in a study of control samples from healthy donors and cancer patients. The CDR3 is 15 amino acids. CDR1 SGHDN and CDR2 FVKESK come from the germline V gene. J gave up 4 bases and V 1 base, and 6 bases lay outside the gene matches. Some clones are missing from TCRdb's copy, which holds only in-frame ones; the method was immunoSEQ multiplex PCR. The table includes 170,000 or so clones, approximately 95% detected once. The chain is built from TRBV14 and TRBJ1-1, with 7 bases lining up with TRBD1. The receptor's source is a man between 18 and 29 years old in good health. The sample taken for sequencing was blood. In DNA form, the CDR3 reads TGTGCCAGCAGCCAAGCTTTTGCAGGGGGCACTGAAGCTTTCTTT. Translated: CASSQAFAGGTEAFF.